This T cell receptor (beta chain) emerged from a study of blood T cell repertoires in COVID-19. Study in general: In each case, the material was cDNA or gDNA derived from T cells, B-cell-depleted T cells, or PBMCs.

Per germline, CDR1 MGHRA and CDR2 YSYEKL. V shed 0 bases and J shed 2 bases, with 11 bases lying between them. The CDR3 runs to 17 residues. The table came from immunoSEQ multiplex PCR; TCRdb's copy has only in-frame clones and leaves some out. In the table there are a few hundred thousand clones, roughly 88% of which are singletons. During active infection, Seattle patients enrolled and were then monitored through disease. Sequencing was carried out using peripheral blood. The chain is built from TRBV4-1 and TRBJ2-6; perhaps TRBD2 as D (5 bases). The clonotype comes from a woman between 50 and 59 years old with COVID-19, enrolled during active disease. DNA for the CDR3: TGCGCCAGCAGCCAAGATTTGAGAGGGACTGGGGCCAACGTCCTGACTTTC. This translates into CASSQDLRGTGANVLTF.